The 15 T cell receptor beta chains in this list originate from one sample, sequenced in a study of early T cells in non-severe SARS-CoV-2 infection. One entry per CDR3 protein results from TCRdb running MiXCR on the 5' RACE reads. Among about 48,000 distinct CDR3 sequences, 6.5% to 9.5% were seen once, and the ten largest hold roughly 6%. The sequenced sample was whole blood. The receptors originated from an adult who was a healthcare worker with PCR-confirmed SARS-CoV-2 infection or an uninfected control (not recorded which).

There are many counts of this clonotype. V usage is TRBV28 and J usage is TRBJ1-2, with D perhaps TRBD1 (5 bases). V was pared by 5 bases and J by 4 bases, with 11 bases between. The length of the CDR3 is 13 residues. Germline lookup yields CDR1 MDHEN and CDR2 SYDVKM. CDR3 region: CASSVGTGYGYTF. CDR3 in DNA: TGTGCCAGCAGTGTCGGGACGGGCTATGGCTACACCTTC.

Ten or more counts support this clonotype. The V and J genes are TRBV2 and TRBJ1-2; maybe TRBD1 (6 bases). Germline values: CDR1 SNHLY, CDR2 FYNNEI. The CDR3 has 14 amino acids. Between the trimmed V and J ends, which lost 3 bases and 6 bases, there was a span of 14 bases. The CDR3 is CASSEVRGEDGYTF. In DNA, the CDR3 is TGTGCCAGCAGTGAGGTCAGGGGAGAGGATGGCTACACCTTC.

This clonotype was detected many times. The genes are TRBV25-1 and TRBJ1-6, with a tentative D call TRBD1 (5 bases). Trimming shortened V by 3 bases and J by 6 bases, and 18 bases separated the two germline ends. Germline CDR1 reads MGHDK; CDR2 reads SYGVNS. The CDR3 loop spans 17 amino acids. The CDR3 DNA follows: TGTGCCAGCAGTGACGACCTAACTACAGGCGGTAATTCACCCCTCCACTTT. Translating gives CASSDDLTTGGNSPLHF.

This clonotype was seen more than once but under ten times. The rearrangement uses TRBV7-2 and TRBJ2-2, with 7 positions matching TRBD2. J was trimmed by 1 base and V by 6 bases; bases with no gene match: 2. CDR1 is SGHTA, CDR2 FQGNSA, per germline. This CDR3 has 14 amino acids. CDR3 sequence reads: CASRGLGNTGELFF. The CDR3, as DNA: TGTGCCAGCAGAGGACTAGGGAACACCGGGGAGCTGTTTTTT.

There are many counts of this clonotype. This chain links TRBV29-1 with TRBJ1-2; no clear D. The CDR3 runs 14 residues. Trimming removed 6 bases from V and 1 base from J, with 15 bases in between. Germline V gene data show CDR1 as SQVTM and CDR2 as ANQGSEA. The CDR3 region is CSVPLFGLNYGYTF. The DNA for the CDR3 is TGCAGCGTCCCTCTCTTTGGGCTTAACTATGGCTACACCTTC.

This clonotype was seen at least ten times. The rearrangement links TRBV27 to TRBJ1-1; D possibly corresponds to TRBD1 (5 bases). CDR1 is MNHEY, CDR2 SMNVEV, per germline (reference sequence). Trimming stripped 6 bases from V and 10 bases from J, with 18 bases between. The CDR3 covers 13 residues. CDR3 protein: CASRDLGPGGAFF. The CDR3 region has the DNA TGTGCCAGCAGGGACTTGGGCCCTGGGGGAGCTTTCTTT.

This clonotype was observed many times. V and J are TRBV20-1 and TRBJ1-2; D uncertain. The CDR3 contains 13 residues. V was cut by 6 bases and J by 1 base, with 12 bases left in between. CDR1 and CDR2 (germline): DFQATT, SNEGSKA (reference sequence). The CDR3 sequence is CSAVPAYNYGYTF. The CDR3 region has the DNA TGCAGTGCCGTTCCAGCTTATAACTATGGCTACACCTTC.

V is TRBV28 and J is TRBJ1-2; 12 bases are a match to TRBD1. CDR3 length: 15 residues. Germline loops: CDR1 MDHEN, CDR2 SYDVKM. Trimming removed 6 bases from V and 1 base from J; junction bases left unmatched: 3. The CDR3: CASRGQGAFNYGYTF. The CDR3 nucleotides are TGTGCCAGCAGGGGACAGGGGGCTTTTAACTATGGCTACACCTTC.

The chain recombines TRBV12-3 or TRBV12-4 with TRBJ1-6, with unresolved D. V was shortened by 3 bases and J by 7 bases, with 7 bases between the two germline ends. The CDR3 sequence is 13 residues long. CDR3 coding DNA: TGTGCCAGCAGTTTGATGAAAAATTCACCCCTCCACTTT. It codes for CASSLMKNSPLHF.

This clonotype was seen repeatedly, ten times or more. The chain carries TRBV10-3 and TRBJ2-7; D not certain. CDR1 ENHRY and CDR2 SYGVKD come from the germline V gene. With 2 bases removed from V and 0 bases from J, the gap between germline ends came to 2 bases. This CDR3 is 12 amino acids long. This CDR3 is CAISETSYEQYF. CDR3 DNA sequence: TGTGCCATCAGTGAGACCTCCTACGAGCAGTACTTC.

The genes are TRBV20-1 and TRBJ1-5, with D hard to call. Germline V CDR1 and CDR2: DFQATT, SNEGSKA (reference sequence). The CDR3 sequence is 12 residues long. V was shortened by 5 bases and J by 4 bases, with 9 bases between the two germline ends. The CDR3 DNA reads as TGCAGTGCTTCTGACGGGAATCAGCCCCAGCATTTT. Translation: CSASDGNQPQHF.

This clonotype appeared many times. The J gene is TRBJ1-2, the V gene TRBV18, with D perhaps matching TRBD1 (5 bases). Trimming took off 3 bases at V and 5 bases at J, with 10 bases between the two ends. CDR1 and CDR2 from the germline V gene are KGHSH and LQKENI. The length of the CDR3 is 13 residues. The CDR3 loop is CASSPGASYGYTF. The CDR3 nucleotides are TGTGCCAGCTCACCCGGGGCATCTTATGGCTACACCTTC.

The chain has TRBV6-1 and TRBJ1-1; 9 bases fit TRBD1. This CDR3 comprises 14 residues. Trimming removed 5 bases from V and 6 bases from J; junction bases left unmatched: 7. CDR1 and CDR2 (germline): MNHNS, SASEGT. As DNA, the CDR3 is TGTGCCAGCAGTACACCGGGACAGGGCTCTGAAGCTTTCTTT. Translated: CASSTPGQGSEAFF.

At least ten counts were recorded for this clonotype. The rearrangement links TRBV19 to TRBJ2-7; no reliable D call. CDR1 is LNHDA, CDR2 SQIVND, per germline (reference sequence). The CDR3 is 13 residues long. V shed 8 bases and J shed 1 base, with 12 bases lying between them. DNA of the CDR3: TGTGCCAGTTCCCAGACGCCGTCCTACGAGCAGTACTTC. Its protein is CASSQTPSYEQYF. Looking up the rest from reference TRBV19 and TRBJ2-7 gives the full variable domain: DGGITQSPKYLFRKEGQNVTLSCEQNLNHDAMYWYRQDPGQGLRLIYYSQIVNDFQKGDIAEGYSVSREKKESFPLTVTSAQKNPTAFYLCASSQTPSYEQYFGPGTRLTVT.

In this sample, this clonotype turned up a few times. V is TRBV6-1 and J is TRBJ2-3; 11 bases map to TRBD1. Germline-derived CDR1 and CDR2 are MNHNS and SASEGT. Germline trimming cut 7 bases from V and 0 bases from J; bases unmatched to any gene: 6. The CDR3 covers 16 residues. Here the CDR3 reads CASTPGQGASTDTQYF. For the CDR3, the DNA is TGTGCCAGCACCCCAGGACAGGGGGCTAGCACAGATACGCAGTATTTT.